Below, 18 T cell receptor beta chains from the same sample are listed, as sequenced in a study of T-cell memory formation after mild COVID-19. MiXCR was run by TCRdb on the 5' RACE reads, yielding one entry per CDR3 protein. The sample includes roughly 280,000 distinct CDR3 sequences, 7.5% to 9.5% seen only once; the top ten take less than 25%. The sample taken for sequencing was PBMCs or a T cell subset sorted from them (not recorded which). The receptors shown here come from a man aged 18-30 years who had mild COVID-19 (a few samples of this study predate the infection). Cell type and time point are not known.

This clonotype was counted between two and nine times. This rearrangement joins TRBV2 to TRBJ2-5, with TRBD1 matching over 7 bases. CDR1 and CDR2 (germline): SNHLY, FYNNEI. The CDR3 runs 13 residues. V was pared by 11 bases and J by 2 bases, with 8 bases of the junction left unmatched. The CDR3 loop is CAVQGGQQETQYF. The CDR3 DNA reads TGTGCCGTCCAAGGGGGACAGCAAGAGACCCAGTACTTC.

With regard to this clonotype: A read error may produce the germline difference seen at one junction end. The chain employs TRBV28 and TRBJ2-4; 7 bases align to TRBD1. The CDR3 has 18 residues. Germline assignment: CDR1 MDHEN and CDR2 SYDVKM. DNA of the CDR3: TGTGCCACAACCCGACAGGGCAATCCGAGGGCGACCAAAAACATTCTGTACTTC. It codes for CATTRQGNPRATKNILYF.

This clonotype was observed many times. The chain combines TRBV7-2 with TRBJ1-5; a possible D gene is TRBD1 (6 bases). This CDR3 is 15 amino acids long. Germline lookup yields CDR1 SGHTA and CDR2 FQGNSA. The ends were cut back, 1 base at V and 6 bases at J, with 13 bases in the middle. The DNA of the CDR3 is TGTGCCAGCAGCTTAGGGTACAGGGAAAGTCAGCCCCAGCATTTT. Residues: CASSLGYRESQPQHF.

The chain carries TRBV5-5 and TRBJ2-5; the match to TRBD2 covers 11 bases. Germline values: CDR1 SGHKS, CDR2 YYEKEE (reference sequence). The CDR3 loop spans 14 amino acids. J lost 5 bases, V lost 4 bases, and 4 bases had no gene match. Written as DNA, the CDR3 is TGTGCCAGCAGCATTAGCGGGGGGGCCGAGACCCAGTACTTC. Translated, it gives CASSISGGAETQYF.

The sample holds many counts of this clonotype. The chain joins TRBV7-3 to TRBJ1-1; D uncertain. Germline V lookup: CDR1 SGHTA, CDR2 FQGTGA. This CDR3 is built from 13 residues. V lost 0 bases and J 7 bases, leaving 9 bases between the germline ends. The CDR3 region has the DNA TGTGCCAGCAGCTTAACGTGGAACGGTGAAGCTTTCTTT. Translated: CASSLTWNGEAFF.

This rearrangement joins TRBV4-1 to TRBJ2-2; D is unresolved. Germline loops: CDR1 MGHRA, CDR2 YSYEKL. The CDR3 runs to 14 residues. V dropped 1 base and J dropped 6 bases, with 9 bases sitting between them. In nucleotides, the CDR3 is TGCGCCAGCAGCCAAGTAGAATTAGCCGGGGAGCTGTTTTTT. Protein product: CASSQVELAGELFF.

This chain uses TRBV7-2 with TRBJ1-1; D remains unclear. The CDR3 runs 13 residues. CDR1 is SGHTA, CDR2 FQGNSA, per germline. V lost 3 bases and J lost 8, with 13 bases in between. Written as DNA, the CDR3 is TGTGCCAGCAGCTTGAACAACGGGCGGGAAGCTTTCTTT. This gives the protein CASSLNNGREAFF.

This clonotype was detected many times. This chain links TRBV6-2 or TRBV6-3 with TRBJ2-1; 8 bases match TRBD2. After removal of 2 bases from V and 8 bases from J, the junction contained 8 bases not matched to a gene. CDR3 length: 15 residues. Germline V CDR1 and CDR2: MNHEY, SVGEGT. The chain's CDR3 is CASSYGRGGRDEQFF. CDR3 sequence (DNA): TGTGCCAGCAGTTACGGTCGGGGGGGCAGGGATGAGCAGTTCTTC.

The sample holds many counts of this clonotype. The chain employs TRBV12-3 or TRBV12-4 and TRBJ1-2, with unresolved D. CDR3 length equals 12 residues. Trimming pared 1 base from V and 2 bases from J, leaving 2 bases between. The CDR3 sequence is CASSLGNYGYTF. CDR3 nucleotides: TGTGCCAGCAGTTTAGGGAACTATGGCTACACCTTC.

This clonotype has a count of ten or more. The chain is built from TRBV30 and TRBJ2-2; unclear D gene. The V end was cut by 0 bases, the J end by 7 bases, with 3 bases between. Germline loops: CDR1 GTSNPN, CDR2 SVGIG (reference sequence). The length of the CDR3 is 11 residues. CDR3 amino acids: CAWSVLGELFF. The CDR3 nucleotides are TGTGCCTGGAGTGTGCTCGGGGAGCTGTTTTTT.

This clonotype was counted between two and nine times. V is TRBV4-2 and J is TRBJ2-7; no clear D gene. The CDR3 is made up of 13 amino acids. Germline CDR1 LGHNA, CDR2 YNFKEQ. V lost 0 bases to trimming and J lost 1 base, with 4 bases between them. The CDR3 nucleotides read TGTGCCAGCAGCCAAGAATGGTCCTACGAGCAGTACTTC. It is translated as CASSQEWSYEQYF.

This clonotype was counted ten times or more. This chain uses TRBV5-1 with TRBJ2-7; 8 bases are a match to TRBD1. The CDR3 totals 16 residues. Germline CDR1 SGHRS, CDR2 YFSETQ. Trimming took 5 bases from V and 6 from J; bases not matched to a gene: 16. The CDR3 sequence is CASRPLIPGQGGEQYV. CDR3 coding DNA: TGCGCCAGCAGACCGCTTATCCCCGGACAGGGAGGCGAGCAGTACGTC.

This clonotype was seen repeatedly, ten times or more. CDR3 protein: CASSLTGDYGYTF. The CDR3 DNA reads TGTGCCAGCAGCTTGACGGGGGACTATGGCTACACCTTC. The chain uses TRBV7-9 and TRBJ1-2; D may be TRBD1 (5 bases). The length of the CDR3 is 13 residues. Germline lookup yields CDR1 SEHNR and CDR2 FQNEAQ (reference sequence). Trimming took 3 bases from V and 3 from J, leaving 8 bases between them.

The chain links TRBV20-1 to TRBJ1-5; 7 bases map to TRBD1. This CDR3 contains 15 residues. Germline V gene lookup returns CDR1 DFQATT and CDR2 SNEGSKA (reference sequence). The trim removed 2 bases at V and 3 bases at J, leaving 7 bases unmatched. CDR3: CSARIWTGYNQPQHF. CDR3 sequence (DNA): TGCAGTGCTAGAATTTGGACAGGATACAATCAGCCCCAGCATTTT.

This clonotype was seen a handful of times. The chain is built from TRBV12-3 or TRBV12-4 and TRBJ1-2, with D maybe TRBD1 (5 bases). The CDR3 length is 13 residues. V dropped 2 bases and J dropped 6 bases, with 10 bases sitting between them. CDR3 region: CASSLSWGHGYTF. The CDR3 DNA reads as TGTGCCAGCAGTTTAAGCTGGGGACATGGCTACACCTTC.

Turning to this clonotype: The junction departs from the called germline gene at one end, perhaps through a read error. The rearrangement links TRBV5-1 to TRBJ2-2, with D perhaps TRBD1 (6 bases). CDR3 length: 15 amino acids. Germline V gives CDR1 SGHRS, CDR2 YFSETQ. The CDR3 sequence: CASSSRGGEHRGNLF. CDR3 nucleotides: TGCGCCAGCAGCTCCCGAGGGGGAGAGCACCGGGGAAACCTTTTT.

This clonotype came up many times. The gene calls are TRBV20-1 and TRBJ2-5; no definite D call. The ends were cut back, 0 bases at V and 2 bases at J, with 13 bases in the middle. The CDR3 is 15 residues long. The germline CDR1 and CDR2 sequences are DFQATT and SNEGSKA (reference sequence). CDR3 sequence: CSARDSRHQQETQYF. CDR3 nucleotides: TGCAGTGCTAGAGACTCTAGACATCAGCAAGAGACCCAGTACTTC.

This clonotype has a handful of counts. This sequence joins TRBV12-5 and TRBJ1-5, with 8 bases that match TRBD1. With 5 bases clipped from V and 5 bases from J, the junction kept 5 bases outside the gene matches. Germline-derived CDR1 and CDR2 are LGHNT and FRNRAP. The CDR3 sequence is 14 residues long. The CDR3 here is CASGPQGAYQPQHF. The DNA of the CDR3 is TGTGCTAGTGGTCCGCAGGGGGCTTATCAGCCCCAGCATTTT.